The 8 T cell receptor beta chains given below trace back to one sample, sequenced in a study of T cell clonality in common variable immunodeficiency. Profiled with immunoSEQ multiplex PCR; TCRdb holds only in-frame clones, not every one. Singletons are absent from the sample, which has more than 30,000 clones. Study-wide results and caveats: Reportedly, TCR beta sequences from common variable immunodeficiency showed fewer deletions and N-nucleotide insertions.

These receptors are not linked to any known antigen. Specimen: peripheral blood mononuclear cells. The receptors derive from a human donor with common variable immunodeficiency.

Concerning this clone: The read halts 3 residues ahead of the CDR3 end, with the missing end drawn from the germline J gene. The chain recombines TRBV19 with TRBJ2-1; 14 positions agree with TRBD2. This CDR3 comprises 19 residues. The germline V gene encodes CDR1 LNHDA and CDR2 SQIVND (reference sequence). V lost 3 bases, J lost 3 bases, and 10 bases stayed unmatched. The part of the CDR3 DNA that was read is TGTGCCAGTAGTATGGCCCTGGGACTAGCGGGAGTGCTCTACAATGAG. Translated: CASSMALGLAGVLYNE. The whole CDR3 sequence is CASSMALGLAGVLYNEQFF.

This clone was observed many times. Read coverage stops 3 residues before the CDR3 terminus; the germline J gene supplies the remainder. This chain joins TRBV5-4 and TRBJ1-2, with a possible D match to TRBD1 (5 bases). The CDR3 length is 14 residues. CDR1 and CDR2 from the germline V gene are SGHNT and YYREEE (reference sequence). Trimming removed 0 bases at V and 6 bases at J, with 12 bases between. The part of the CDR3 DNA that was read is TGTGCCAGCAGCTTGGGGGGCGCCCTGAATGGC. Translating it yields CASSLGGALNG. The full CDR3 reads CASSLGGALNGYTF.

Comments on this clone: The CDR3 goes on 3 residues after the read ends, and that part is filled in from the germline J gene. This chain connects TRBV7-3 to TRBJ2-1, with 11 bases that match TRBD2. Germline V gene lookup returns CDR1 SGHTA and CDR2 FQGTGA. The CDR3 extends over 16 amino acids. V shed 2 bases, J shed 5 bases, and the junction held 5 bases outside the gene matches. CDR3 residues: CASSLGRLAGNNEQFF. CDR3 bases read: TGTGCCAGCAGCTTAGGAAGACTAGCGGGAAACAATGAG.

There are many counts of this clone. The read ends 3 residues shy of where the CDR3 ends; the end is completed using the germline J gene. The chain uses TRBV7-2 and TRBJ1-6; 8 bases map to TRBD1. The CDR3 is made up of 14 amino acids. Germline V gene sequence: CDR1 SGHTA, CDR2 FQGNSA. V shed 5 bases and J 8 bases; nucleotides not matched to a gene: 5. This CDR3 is CASSPLDRDSPLHF. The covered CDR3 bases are TGTGCCAGCAGCCCGCTGGACAGGGATTCACCC. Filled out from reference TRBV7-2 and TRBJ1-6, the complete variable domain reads GAGVSQSPSNKVTEKGKDVELRCDPISGHTALYWYRQSLGQGLEFLIYFQGNSAPDKSGLPSDRFSAERTGGSVSTLTIQRTQQEDSAVYLCASSPLDRDSPLHFGNGTRLTVT.

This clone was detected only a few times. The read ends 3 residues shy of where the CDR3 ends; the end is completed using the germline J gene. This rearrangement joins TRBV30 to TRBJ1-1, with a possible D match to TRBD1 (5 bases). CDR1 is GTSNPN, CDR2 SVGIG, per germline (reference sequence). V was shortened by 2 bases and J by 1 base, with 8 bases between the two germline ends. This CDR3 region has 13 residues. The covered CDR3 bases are TGTGCCTGGAGTCCCCAGGGGAACACTGAA. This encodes CAWSPQGNTE. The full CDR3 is CAWSPQGNTEAFF.

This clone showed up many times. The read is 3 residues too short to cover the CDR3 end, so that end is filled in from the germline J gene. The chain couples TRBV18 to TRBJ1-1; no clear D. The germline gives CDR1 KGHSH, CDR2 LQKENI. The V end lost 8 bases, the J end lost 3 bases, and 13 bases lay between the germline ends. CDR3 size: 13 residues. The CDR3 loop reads CASTTTGDTEAFF. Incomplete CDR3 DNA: TGTGCCAGCACCACCACCGGGGACACTGAA.

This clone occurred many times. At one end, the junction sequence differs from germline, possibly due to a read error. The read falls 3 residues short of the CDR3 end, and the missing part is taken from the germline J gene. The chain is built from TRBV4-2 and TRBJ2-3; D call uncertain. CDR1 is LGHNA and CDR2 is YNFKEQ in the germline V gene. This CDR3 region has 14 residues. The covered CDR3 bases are TGCGCCAGCAGCCAAGATTTCAACACAGATACG. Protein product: CASSQDFNTDT. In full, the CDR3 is CASSQDFNTDTQYF.

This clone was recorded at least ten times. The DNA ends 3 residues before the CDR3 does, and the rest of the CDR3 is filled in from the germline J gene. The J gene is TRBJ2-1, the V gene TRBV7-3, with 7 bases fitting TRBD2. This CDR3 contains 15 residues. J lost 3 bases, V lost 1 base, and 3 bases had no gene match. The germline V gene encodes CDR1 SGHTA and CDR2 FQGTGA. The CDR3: CASSLSGSRYNEQFF. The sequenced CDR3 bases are TGTGCCAGCAGCTTAAGCGGGAGCCGCTACAATGAG.